The clone carrying this T cell receptor beta chain was counted many times. No antigen is known for it. The sample comes from a study of identical twins. Overall study findings and caveats: The conclusions drew on cross-sectional statistical analysis instead of tracking the same donors.

Germline loops: CDR1 MNHNS, CDR2 SASEGT. This CDR3 region has 15 residues. V lost 5 bases and J lost 4, with 16 bases in between. Template switching added a universal primer site; cDNA carried unique molecular identifiers. TCRdb itself ran the 5' RACE reads through MiXCR, one entry per CDR3 protein. Among roughly 710,000 distinct CDR3 sequences listed, approximately 6.1% were seen once. This receptor was identified in a man between 18 and 29 years old in good health. V and J are TRBV6-1 and TRBJ2-3; TRBD1 or TRBD2 may be the D gene (6 bases each). Sequenced: naive T cells sorted from blood. The CDR3 loop is CASSPPGARPDTQYF. The CDR3 DNA is TGTGCCAGCAGTCCCCCGGGGGCGCGCCCAGATACGCAGTATTTT.